Listed here is a single T cell receptor (beta chain). Its antigen has not been determined. The record has no base qualities; no much larger clone is one base away. The library came from multiplex PCR. The instrument given in TCRdb is Illumina HiSeq 4000. TCR beta libraries were built with iRepertoire HTBI primers and Arm-PCR amplification of CDR3 regions. Before sequencing, the PCR products underwent gel purification. The original methods were these. A total of 62 TRBV and more than twelve TRBJ segments were identified across samples and were used for gene usage analysis of CDR3 amino acid clonotypes. COPE and FqMerger were used to merge the filtered high-quality paired reads into contigs. BLAST was used to align contigs to the IMGT TRBV, TRBD and TRBJ reference genes, and CDR3 was defined following IMGT. Clonotypes above 0.1% frequency were classified as highly expanded clones. Shannon entropy was used to measure repertoire diversity, and the Gini coefficient was used to measure V-J evenness. A clonotype found in more than one individual was treated as public. The public sequencing data were trimmed at Q25 with fastp and processed into clonotypes with MiXCR by TCRdb, which kept only in-frame beta chains. Entries are consolidated by CDR3 protein sequence, retaining the most common genes and DNA. These V and J calls rely on TCRdb rather than the paper's analysis. Counted in this sample were a few hundred thousand distinct CDR3 sequences; about 20% of them appeared once. The top ten clones comprise around 26% of the sample.

The data are from a study of regulatory T cells in long-lasting Graves disease (dated by TCRdb to 2020 to 2023). Looking at the study overall: Persistent Graves' disease was defined as persistently positive TSH receptor autoantibodies together with antithyroid drug treatment for over 5 years. Patients with persistent Graves' disease were compared with patients with newly diagnosed Graves' disease using TCR sequencing and RNA sequencing of peripheral blood. The study took place in China and was registered as a clinical trial. A total of roughly 33 samples underwent TCR sequencing: around 13 from persistent and 20 from newly diagnosed Graves' disease patients. Persistent Graves' disease patients in the clinical cohort had taken antithyroid drugs for 9 to 11 years on average. Beyond this particular receptor, the publication reports: Sequencing and analysis were restricted to the TCR beta chain. Peripheral blood alone was examined, since thyroid tissue, which constituted the primary lesion, could not be accessed. TRBV28, TRBJ1-2 and TRBJ2-5 were preferentially used in persistent disease, while TRBV20-1 and TRBJ2-1 were favored in newly diagnosed disease. Compared with newly diagnosed patients, patients with persistent Graves' disease had lower TCR Shannon entropy and fewer highly expanded clones, which suggests clonal expansion. More public clonotypes were shared among persistent patients (about 2,800) than among newly diagnosed patients (roughly 1,000). The small sample size was acknowledged by the authors as a limitation that may reduce accuracy.

Based on the germline V gene, the CDR1 and CDR2 sequences are SGHTA and FQGNSA. Cut back by 5 bases and 6 bases, the V and J ends lie 11 bases apart. The CDR3 runs 13 amino acids, cysteine and phenylalanine included. Kept here is only the CDR3 DNA, which spans 39 bases and is read in frame from base 1. What this sample's time point label stands for: persistent/refractory GD, antithyroid drugs over 5 years with positive TRAb. RNA was extracted from PBMCs in TRIzol for both TCR sequencing and RNA sequencing. The diagnosis of Graves' disease was made according to American Thyroid Association guidelines. Patients for the study were recruited at an endocrinology department in Xi'an, China. From each patient, about 9 milliliters of peripheral blood was collected into an EDTA anticoagulant tube. PBMCs were isolated by Ficoll Paque Plus density gradient separation without further T cell sorting. An Agilent 2100 Bioanalyzer and agarose gel were used to assess RNA quality, and a NanoDrop 2000 was used to measure RNA concentration.

The receptor comes from a female donor with Graves disease. Specimen: peripheral blood mononuclear cells (PBMCs), collected when the disease was refractory, from a patient treated with antithyroid drugs. The V and J segments used are TRBV7-2 and TRBJ1-5, with the D gene not confidently named. The nucleotide sequence is TGTGCCAGCAGCGAAACCGCTTCTCAGCCCCAGCATTTT. This yields the protein CASSETASQPQHF.